The TCR beta chain described here comes from a study of shared clonotypes between healthy human individuals. The protocol was immunoSEQ multiplex PCR, while the TCRdb copy is restricted to in-frame clones and leaves out a portion. The data contain some 2,500,000 clones, 85% to 95% of them singletons. The V gene lost 6 bases and the J gene lost 6 bases, with 17 bases spanning the gap. Germline assignment: CDR1 SGHRS and CDR2 YFSETQ. The CDR3 is 14 amino acids. This chain uses TRBV5-1 with TRBJ2-3; the D gene is possibly TRBD2 (6 bases). Sequencing was performed on naive CD4+ T cells from PBMCs. Subset denoted: CD45RA+ positively selected. This receptor was identified in a young man in good health. Some clones in this sample may be carry-over from other donors' samples. The CDR3 DNA is TGCGCCAGCAAATTAGGAGGGTTCGGGGATACGCAGTATTTT. Protein sequence: CASKLGGFGDTQYF.